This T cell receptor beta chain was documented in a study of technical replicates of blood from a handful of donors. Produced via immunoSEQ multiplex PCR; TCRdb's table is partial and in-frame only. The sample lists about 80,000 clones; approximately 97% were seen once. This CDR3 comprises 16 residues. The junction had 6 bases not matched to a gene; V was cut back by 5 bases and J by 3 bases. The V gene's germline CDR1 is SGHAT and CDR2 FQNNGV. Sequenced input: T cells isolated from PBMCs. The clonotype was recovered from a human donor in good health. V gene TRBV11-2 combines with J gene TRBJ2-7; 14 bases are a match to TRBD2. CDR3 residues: CASSRQTSGGGYEQYF. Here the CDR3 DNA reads TGTGCCAGCAGCCGCCAGACTAGCGGGGGGGGCTACGAGCAGTACTTC.